The 17 T cell receptor beta chains in this list originate from one sample, sequenced in a study of patients and donors after allogeneic stem cell transplantation. In TCRdb, the RT-PCR reads were re-called with MiXCR into one record per CDR3 protein. This sample has some 10,000 distinct CDR3 sequences, with roughly a fifth found just once. Sequenced: blood, either unsorted or a sorted T cell fraction (not recorded which). Source of these receptors: a human donor who was either an allogeneic HSCT recipient or a stem cell or donor lymphocyte infusion donor (not recorded which). It is not recorded whose cells these are; they may come from a transplant donor.

V gene TRBV20-1 combines with J gene TRBJ1-2; no clear D. The V gene's germline CDR1 is DFQATT and CDR2 SNEGSKA (reference sequence). The CDR3 is made up of 15 amino acids. V was clipped by 2 bases and J by 10 bases, with 23 bases between them. The CDR3 here is CSARSPRTPAMDYTF. The CDR3 nucleotides are TGCAGTGCTAGATCCCCTAGGACGCCGGCTATGGACTACACCTTC.

This clonotype was seen repeatedly, ten times or more. The gene calls are TRBV19 and TRBJ1-1; 7 bases line up with TRBD1. The ends lost 4 bases at V and 5 bases at J; junction bases unmatched: 7. Germline V gene lookup returns CDR1 LNHDA and CDR2 SQIVND (reference sequence). The CDR3 is 14 residues long. The CDR3 DNA sequence: TGTGCCAGTAGTACGGACAGGACGGTAACTGAAGCTTTCTTT. This encodes CASSTDRTVTEAFF.

The chain recombines TRBV20-1 with TRBJ2-7, with D possibly matching TRBD1 (5 bases). Trimming left V 4 bases short and J 0 bases short, with 10 bases between. Germline V gene lookup returns CDR1 DFQATT and CDR2 SNEGSKA (reference sequence). The CDR3 contains 13 residues. CDR3 sequence: CSANGARSYEQYF. The CDR3 bases are TGCAGTGCTAATGGGGCCCGCTCCTACGAGCAGTACTTC.

V is TRBV10-3 and J is TRBJ2-3; maybe TRBD1 (5 bases). Between the trimmed V and J ends, which lost 7 bases and 1 base, there was a span of 9 bases. From germline, CDR1 is ENHRY and CDR2 SYGVKD. The CDR3 runs to 13 residues. The CDR3 loop is CAIKGSGTDTQYF. Here the CDR3 DNA reads TGTGCCATCAAGGGGTCAGGCACAGATACGCAGTATTTT.

This clonotype was found many times. The chain has TRBV20-1 and TRBJ1-5; D is ambiguous. Germline loops: CDR1 DFQATT, CDR2 SNEGSKA (reference sequence). V was trimmed by 0 bases and J by 0 bases, leaving 3 bases between them. The CDR3 covers 13 residues. This chain's CDR3 is CSARDYSNQPQHF. CDR3 sequence (DNA): TGCAGTGCTAGAGATTATAGCAATCAGCCCCAGCATTTT.

In its sample, this clonotype was seen a few times. The rearrangement joins TRBV11-3 to TRBJ2-2; D might be TRBD1 or TRBD2, each matching 5 bases. Germline V CDR1 and CDR2: SGHNT, YENEEA. V was shortened by 2 bases and J by 4 bases, with 14 bases between the two germline ends. CDR3 size: 16 residues. This CDR3 reads CASSLLRGAGTGELFF. DNA of the CDR3: TGTGCCAGCAGCTTACTTCGGGGCGCCGGCACCGGGGAGCTGTTTTTT.

In its sample, this clonotype was seen a few times. V is TRBV12-3 or TRBV12-4 and J is TRBJ2-7, with D possibly being TRBD1 (5 bases). Trimming pared 3 bases from V and 6 bases from J, leaving 9 bases between. The CDR3 runs to 12 residues. DNA for the CDR3: TGTGCCAGCAGTTTGGTCAGGGCCGAGCAGTACTTC. Encoded protein: CASSLVRAEQYF.

The J gene is TRBJ1-4, the V gene TRBV5-5; 7 bases fit TRBD1. J lost 8 bases, V lost 1 base, and 5 bases had no gene match. The CDR3 is 14 residues long. In germline, CDR1 is SGHKS, CDR2 YYEKEE (reference sequence). CDR3 bases: TGTGCCAGCAGCTTGATGGCAGGGGGGGAAAAACTGTTTTTT. Its protein is CASSLMAGGEKLFF.

The chain combines TRBV30 with TRBJ2-5, with TRBD1 as a possible D gene (6 bases). Germline V lookup: CDR1 GTSNPN, CDR2 SVGIG (reference sequence). V was clipped by 3 bases and J by 2 bases, with 10 bases between them. This CDR3 has 13 residues. Here the CDR3 DNA reads TGTGCCTGGAGCCGGGACACACAAGAGACCCAGTACTTC. As protein: CAWSRDTQETQYF.

This clonotype was observed a handful of times. The chain couples TRBV10-3 to TRBJ1-6; the match to TRBD1 covers 8 bases. Germline loops: CDR1 ENHRY, CDR2 SYGVKD. This CDR3 region has 16 residues. The junction had 7 bases not matched to a gene; V was cut back by 5 bases and J by 4 bases. CDR3 region: CAISIGQGLYNSPLHF. The CDR3 DNA reads TGTGCCATCAGTATCGGACAGGGACTTTATAATTCACCCCTCCACTTT.

The rearrangement links TRBV3-1 to TRBJ1-5; D remains ambiguous. V lost 2 bases to trimming and J lost 9 bases, with 8 bases between them. Germline V gene lookup returns CDR1 LGHDT and CDR2 YNNKEL (reference sequence). The CDR3 loop spans 12 amino acids. The CDR3 nucleotides read TGTGCCAGCAGCCAAATCGCCGGGCCCCAGCATTTT. Residues: CASSQIAGPQHF. Looking up the rest from reference TRBV3-1 and TRBJ1-5 gives the full variable domain: DTAVSQTPKYLVTQMGNDKSIKCEQNLGHDTMYWYKQDSKKFLKIMFSYNNKELIINETVPNRFSPKSPDKAHLNLHINSLELGDSAVYFCASSQIAGPQHFGDGTRLSIL.

The rearrangement uses TRBV5-1 and TRBJ2-7, with D possibly being TRBD2 (6 bases). The germline V gene has CDR1 SGHRS and CDR2 YFSETQ. V was trimmed by 6 bases and J by 4 bases, leaving 8 bases between them. This CDR3 spans 11 amino acids. The CDR3 protein is CASKEGYEQYF. The CDR3 DNA is TGCGCCAGCAAGGAGGGATACGAGCAGTACTTC.

V usage is TRBV7-2 and J usage is TRBJ1-3; D gene uncertain. Trimming removed 5 bases at V and 1 base at J, with 15 bases between. The CDR3 consists of 16 residues. The germline CDR1 and CDR2 sequences are SGHTA and FQGNSA. CDR3 residues: CASSQSVAASGNTIYF. DNA for the CDR3: TGTGCCAGCAGCCAATCGGTGGCAGCTTCTGGAAACACCATATATTTT.

This clonotype was picked up a small number of times. The chain links TRBV12-3 or TRBV12-4 to TRBJ1-6; TRBD1 agrees at 8 bases. The CDR3 consists of 14 residues. The V gene end was trimmed by 6 bases and the J gene end by 9 bases; junction bases not matched to a gene: 7. This CDR3 is CASRGTGSSSPLHF. The CDR3 coding sequence is TGTGCCAGCAGGGGGACAGGCAGCAGTTCACCCCTCCACTTT.

This clonotype was recorded a few times. This sequence joins TRBV6-5 and TRBJ1-1, with 8 bases fitting TRBD1. Trimming removed 4 bases from V and 0 bases from J; junction bases left unmatched: 4. The CDR3 spans 15 residues. Germline V gives CDR1 MNHEY, CDR2 SVGAGI. The CDR3, as DNA: TGTGCCAGCAGTTTTTGGACAGGGATGAACACTGAAGCTTTCTTT. This encodes CASSFWTGMNTEAFF.

This chain connects TRBV18 to TRBJ1-5; no clear D. Trimming removed 2 bases from V and 2 bases from J, with 7 bases in between. The CDR3 consists of 14 residues. From germline, CDR1 is KGHSH and CDR2 LQKENI. The DNA for the CDR3 is TGTGCCAGCTCACCAGGGGATGGCAATCAGCCCCAGCATTTT. Protein sequence: CASSPGDGNQPQHF. The whole variable domain, remainder taken from reference TRBV18 and TRBJ1-5, is NAGVMQNPRHLVRRRGQEARLRCSPMKGHSHVYWYRQLPEEGLKFMVYLQKENIIDESGMPKERFSAEFPKEGPSILRIQQVVRGDSAAYFCASSPGDGNQPQHFGDGTRLSIL.

In this sample, this clonotype turned up many times. This chain links TRBV6-5 with TRBJ1-3; no definite D call. V lost 5 bases, J lost 6 bases, and 11 bases lay in between. CDR3 length: 13 amino acids. Germline CDR1 and CDR2: MNHEY and SVGAGI. The CDR3 region has the DNA TGTGCCAGCAGTGATCAGGAGAAAAACACCATATATTTT. Translated, it gives CASSDQEKNTIYF.